This T cell receptor beta chain was profiled in a study of T cells in Graves' hyperthyroidism and ophthalmopathy. Whole-study results and caveats: For ophthalmopathy, model prediction preceded onset by a median roughly 5.9 months. Blood held most thyroid clonotypes expanded above 0.001 frequency.

Diagnosis of hyperthyroidism was new in patients aged 18 to 65, and its duration was under 2 months. Clinical symptoms, serum thyroxine and TRAb, thyroid ultrasound and orbital computed tomography together formed the diagnostic basis. This clonotype has at least ten counts. What it binds is unknown. CDR3 length equals 14 residues. V was pared by 4 bases and J by 1 base, with 2 bases of the junction left unmatched. The TCR beta CDR3 regions underwent amplification using RNA transcripts as the source. First-round RT-PCR with HTBI primers amplified the TCR CDR3 region. TCRdb reanalysed the multiplex PCR reads using MiXCR and keeps one entry per CDR3 protein. Found here are hundreds of thousands of distinct CDR3 sequences, 15% to 20% of them singletons; the top ten hold over 3.5%.

Sequencing used blood. The chain combines TRBV12-3 or TRBV12-4 with TRBJ1-1, with 8 nucleotides matching TRBD1. The sequence came from a woman younger than 45 with Graves' hyperthyroidism. Here the CDR3 reads CASSSGQGNTEAFF. Here the CDR3 DNA reads TGTGCCAGCAGTTCAGGACAGGGGAACACTGAAGCTTTCTTT.